The TCR beta chain described here comes from a study of cytomegalovirus exposure and HLA in healthy donors (TCRdb year 2017). About the study as a whole: An earlier analysis of several hundred of the donors reported 250 to 300 Gb of sequence data and roughly 110 million unique TCR beta sequences from about 200 million T cells. An early release that covered about 600 HLA-typed donors contained around 300 gigabases of sequencing data and 85 million to 100 million unique TCR sequences. Of the approximately 400 genotyped donors, approximately 82% fell in the genetic ancestry cluster associated with self-reported Caucasian donors. The aim of the study was to test whether cataloging public T cell receptors could identify signatures of past pathogen exposure. The T cell repertoires of several hundred subjects were profiled by immunosequencing and related to cytomegalovirus serostatus. In addition to the first cohort of around 670 subjects, a separate validation cohort of approximately 130 different subjects was used. To predict cytomegalovirus infection status, the study brought together high-throughput TCR immunosequencing, statistical association of individual TCRs with disease status, and machine learning. In a later analysis, previously published TCR beta repertoires from about 640 donors were re-analyzed and high-resolution HLA genotyping was added so that TCR occurrence patterns could be studied. Rather than using new phenotypic data, the later analysis identified candidate immune exposures from TCR beta sequences and from how often those sequences occurred across donors. An earlier analysis of some 500 of the donors used high-throughput TCR beta sequencing to judge whether each TCR beta V gene segment behaved as functional or pseudogenic. Alongside the repertoire data, information on donor age, sex, ethnicity and CMV serostatus was compiled. A later genetic analysis took genome-wide SNP genotypes for about 55% of the 666 donors and used that subset as a discovery cohort. All discovery cohort repertoires had been generated on a single sequencing platform. HLA typing included class I and class II loci at four-digit resolution. The number of typed donors differed by locus: 629-630 for A, B, C, DRB1 and DQB1; approximately 530 for DQA1; fewer than 610 for DPA1; and roughly 450 for DPB1. Five DR-DQ haplotypes were handled as single units for association and clustering, since linkage in the cohort was strong. Among around 400 genotyped donors of the cohort, an average of roughly 230,000 unique TCR beta nucleotide sequences was sequenced per donor, of which about 20% were non-productive.

In total, 666 healthy bone marrow donors made up the cohort. At the time of sampling, every cohort member was nominally healthy, though immune exposures that went unrecorded were likely present. The donor was CMV seropositive and belonged to the group of 250 to 300 seropositive cohort members. Each donor provided a peripheral blood sample, and peripheral blood mononuclear cells were used for TCR beta sequencing. The Qiagen DNeasy Blood Extraction Kit was used to extract genomic DNA from the blood cell samples. This clone was seen once. The antigen this receptor binds is unknown. Base qualities are not at hand, and no much larger clone is one base apart. Libraries were prepared through the immunoSEQ multiplex PCR assay. A mixture of 60 forward primers for TCR Vbeta segments and 13 reverse primers for TCR Jbeta segments was used in the multiplex PCR. Amplification of the CDR3 region of rearranged TCR beta genes was performed with a multiplex PCR assay on genomic DNA. Amplified TCR beta libraries were sequenced as 87-base-pair reads on the Illumina HiSeq System. Per the original workflow: A later analysis counted some 80 million unique TCR beta chains across the approximately 700 repertoires, and 10 million to 11 million of these chains were shared by at least two donors. Raw reads were error-corrected and collapsed into unique sequences with a nearest-neighbor algorithm that merged closely related sequences to remove PCR and sequencing errors. V, D and J gene segments were assigned by aligning CDR3 sequences to IMGT reference sequences. For a sequence to be retained, a match of at least six nucleotides was required to both a V gene segment and a J gene segment. A rearrangement counted as productive if the CDR3 had no stop codons and remained in frame with V and J, and every other rearrangement counted as non-productive. Following IMGT convention, CDR3 was defined as the stretch from the second conserved V-encoded cysteine to the conserved J-encoded phenylalanine. In an earlier analysis of roughly 610 of the donors, sequences lacking an unambiguous match to a single V gene segment were excluded. In an earlier analysis of around 590 of the donors, a V segment was called functional when productive rearrangements were above 56.7%, and segregating when the standard deviation between donors exceeded 5%. To diagnose cytomegalovirus status from the catalog of TCR beta chain sequences, a statistical classification framework was built. In a later analysis, V and J genes were assigned by comparing TCR nucleotide sequences against IMGT/GENE-DB human TR gene sequences. A later analysis assigned CDR3 sequences and most-parsimonious VDJ recombination scenarios with the TCRdist pipeline. In a later analysis, each TCR beta chain was defined by its CDR3 amino acid sequence together with its V-gene family, and reads without a unique V-gene family were excluded. As a way to deal with suspected cross-contamination and a sequencing artifact, a later analysis dropped roughly 620 nucleotide sequences that were highly shared and had low generation probability. In a later analysis, a clonal expansion index for each public chain was calculated from normalized within-repertoire ranks of inferred template counts. A later analysis computed generation probabilities with a VDJ recombination model fitted to out-of-frame rearrangements, and checked the results against IGoR. In a later analysis, TCR-TCR, TCR-HLA and TCR-CMV co-occurrence was scored with hypergeometric tests, and a repertoire-size bias correction was applied to TCR pairs. A later analysis estimated false discovery rates by permuting HLA or CMV assignments 20 times. In a later analysis, co-occurring TCRs were grouped using DBSCAN, and TCRdist sequence similarity was added for clustering within HLA-allele-positive subsets. For co-occurrence clustering, repertoires with fewer than 30,000 or more than 120,000 public chains were excluded, along with roughly 5 repertoires with anomalous nucleotide sharing. In TCRdb, the immuneACCESS table is reduced to in-frame sequences with V and J assigned. These tables do not hold every clone; where another copy was compared, an unresolved V gene accounts for under half, and the others remain unexplained. V and J calls and clone size are copied from that table; D and trimming were computed from the DNA. The sample includes approximately 69,000 clones, with around 76% observed a single time. Of the sample, 20% to 25% is held by the ten largest clones.

Trimming costs V 4 bases and J 4 bases, and their ends lie 11 bases apart. From cysteine to phenylalanine, the CDR3 is 13 amino acids long. Solely the CDR3 DNA is kept, with 39 bases framed from the first base. CDR1 and CDR2, per the germline V gene (reference sequence), are SEHNR and FQNEAQ. Results the study describes overall, beyond this receptor: In a later analysis, several top co-occurrence clusters were reported to appear linked to parvovirus B19, influenza, CMV and Epstein-Barr virus. Linkage disequilibrium might explain the correlated functional status among segregating V segments, but an unknown experimental factor could not be excluded. The only immune exposure information available for the cohort was CMV serostatus. A later analysis found that HLA-associated TCR beta chains were more clonally expanded and had lower generation probabilities than equally common non-associated chains. In both the original and validation cohorts, the classifier was reported to diagnose cytomegalovirus status with high specificity and sensitivity. The study gave a list of some 150 TCR beta chains associated with cytomegalovirus. Because counts were too low, more than 15 rarely observed V segments, including chromosome 9 orphons, were excluded from the earlier analysis of around 640 of the donors. A later analysis associated 16,951 TCR beta sequences with specific HLA alleles at a false discovery rate of 0.05. According to the authors, the approach could potentially be generalized to other disease states and immunological phenotypes. Most TCR sequences were observed very rarely across donors, whereas some public TCRs were present in many individuals. Because the 87-base-pair reads could not distinguish some IMGT-functional V segments, including TRBV6-2 and TRBV6-3, those segments were excluded. In a later genetic analysis, fewer N-insertions in productive TCRs were reported among donors in an Asian-associated ancestry cluster than the roughly 700-donor mean. In a later genetic analysis, a missense DCLRE1C variant was associated with V-gene and J-gene trimming of TCR beta chains, and the association was replicated in an independent cohort. Broadly in line with IMGT annotations, most TCR beta V segments showed up in productive rearrangements about 87% or about 30% of the time in an earlier analysis of 450 to 600 of the donors. Assigning TCR associations to individual alleles was difficult when HLA alleles, especially DR and DQ, strongly co-occurred. Only TCR beta chains were sequenced in this cohort, and the absence of alpha or paired-chain data limited detectable features. A cluster of highly shared sequence variants was judged likely to be a technical artifact of the sequencing pipeline. A few of the identified cytomegalovirus-associated TCR beta chains were confirmed in vitro to be specific for cytomegalovirus antigens. In a later analysis, most CMV-associated TCR beta chains were found to appear HLA-restricted, with HLA associations seemingly driven largely by CMV exposure. A further reported finding was that TCR beta sequences accurately predicted the HLA-A and HLA-B alleles for most subjects in the first cohort. Because HLA typing was missing for some donors at each locus, association tests included only the typed subset. Sequencing depth was assumed to be roughly uniform across donors in the presence/absence analyses, though that assumption may not hold. In a later analysis, TCR association rates were found to vary across HLA loci, with the most associated TCRs seen for DRB1 alleles and the fewest for HLA-C alleles.

This receptor was taken from a woman aged 25 to 39 in good health and CMV-seropositive. The rearrangement joined TRBV7-9 to TRBJ2-7; tentative D gene TRBD1, with 5 bases matching. The specimen sequenced was PBMCs. This receptor carries the CDR3 CASSSDRPYEQYF. At the DNA level, the sequence is TGTGCCAGCAGCTCCGACAGACCATACGAGCAGTACTTC.